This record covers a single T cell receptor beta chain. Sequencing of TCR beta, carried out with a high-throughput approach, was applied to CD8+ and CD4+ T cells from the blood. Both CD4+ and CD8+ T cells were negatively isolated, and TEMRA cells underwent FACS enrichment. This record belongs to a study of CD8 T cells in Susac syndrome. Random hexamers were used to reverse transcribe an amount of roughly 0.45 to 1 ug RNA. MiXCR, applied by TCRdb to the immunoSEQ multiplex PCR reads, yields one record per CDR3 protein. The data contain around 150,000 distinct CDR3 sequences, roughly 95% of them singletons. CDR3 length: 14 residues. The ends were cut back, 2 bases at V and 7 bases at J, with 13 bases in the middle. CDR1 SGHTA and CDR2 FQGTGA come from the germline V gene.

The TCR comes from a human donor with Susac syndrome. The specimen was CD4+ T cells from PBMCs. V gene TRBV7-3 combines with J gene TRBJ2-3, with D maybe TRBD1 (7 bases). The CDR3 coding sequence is TGTGCCAGCAGCTTAGGGGCAGGGGGGCATACGCAGTATTTT. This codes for CASSLGAGGHTQYF.